These 31 T cell receptor beta chains originate from one sample sequenced in a study of T cell clonotyping in hematopoietic cell transplantation. Sequencing was performed with immunoSEQ multiplex PCR; in TCRdb, only in-frame clones are kept and a portion is missing. The sample has some 10,000 clones, around 93% seen once; the top ten hold almost 0.8%. Material: peripheral blood mononuclear cells. These receptors were collected from a woman between 50 and 59 years old in good health. Some clones in this sample may be carry-over from other donors' samples.

This clone was found a few times. The V gene is TRBV28, the J gene TRBJ1-6; D not certain. Germline V gene lookup returns CDR1 MDHEN and CDR2 SYDVKM. The V end lost 1 base, the J end lost 8 bases, and 6 bases lay between the germline ends. The CDR3 sequence is 13 residues long. CDR3 sequence (DNA): TGTGCCAGCAGTTTATCCGGCCATTCACCCCTCCACTTT. The encoded protein is CASSLSGHSPLHF.

This chain uses TRBV5-4 with TRBJ2-7; D is tentatively TRBD1 or TRBD2 (5 bases each). V lost 0 bases and J 2 bases, leaving 9 bases between the germline ends. The CDR3 has 14 residues. In germline, CDR1 is SGHNT, CDR2 YYREEE (reference sequence). CDR3 sequence reads: CASSLVRDPYEQYF. In DNA, the CDR3 is TGTGCCAGCAGCTTGGTCAGGGACCCCTACGAGCAGTACTTC.

CDR3 nucleotide sequence: TGTGCCTGGACCCCCACGTTAGTAGCTTTCTTT. Translated: CAWTPTLVAFF. The chain combines TRBV30 with TRBJ1-1; unclear D gene. This CDR3 is built from 11 residues. Germline CDR1 and CDR2: GTSNPN and SVGIG (reference sequence). Trimming removed 4 bases at V and 10 bases at J, with 13 bases between.

The chain employs TRBV7-9 and TRBJ2-7, with 8 bases that match TRBD2. Germline V gene sequence: CDR1 SEHNR, CDR2 FQNEAQ (reference sequence). CDR3 length equals 14 residues. The V segment lost 3 bases and the J segment 9 bases; nucleotides outside the gene matches: 10. The CDR3 is CASSFSTRLALQYF. The CDR3 DNA follows: TGTGCCAGCAGCTTTAGTACGAGACTAGCGTTGCAGTACTTC.

The chain combines TRBV4-1 with TRBJ2-3; 8 nucleotides match TRBD2. J gave up 1 base and V 1 base, and 1 base lay outside the gene matches. Germline-derived CDR1 and CDR2 are MGHRA and YSYEKL. This CDR3 region has 15 residues. The CDR3 reads CASSQGGGRTDTQYF. The DNA for the CDR3 is TGCGCCAGCAGCCAAGGCGGGGGGCGCACAGATACGCAGTATTTT.

The V and J genes are TRBV7-3 and TRBJ1-6; no reliable D call. The CDR3 is 12 amino acids. Trimming shortened V by 4 bases and J by 9 bases, and 7 bases separated the two germline ends. The germline V gene has CDR1 SGHTA and CDR2 FQGTGA. CDR3 nucleotides: TGTGCCAGCAGCTCCCCTGGTTCACCCCTCCACTTT. This encodes CASSSPGSPLHF. Supplemented by reference TRBV7-3 and TRBJ1-6, the full variable domain reads GAGVSQTPSNKVTEKGKYVELRCDPISGHTALYWYRQSLGQGPEFLIYFQGTGAADDSGLPNDRFFAVRPEGSVSTLKIQRTERGDSAVYLCASSSPGSPLHFGNGTRLTVT.

V usage is TRBV5-6 and J usage is TRBJ2-4; D not resolved. This CDR3 is 13 amino acids long. V gave up 1 base and J gave up 8 bases, with 10 bases separating them. Germline V lookup: CDR1 SGHDT, CDR2 YYEEEE. In DNA form, the CDR3 reads TGTGCCAGCAGCTTGAGTTTGACCTACATTCAGTACTTC. Residues: CASSLSLTYIQYF.

The chain has TRBV5-1 and TRBJ1-1; 8 bases fit TRBD1. V was pared by 0 bases and J by 1 base, with 2 bases of the junction left unmatched. Germline V lookup: CDR1 SGHRS, CDR2 YFSETQ. The CDR3 totals 15 residues. This chain's CDR3 is CASSLAQGANTEAFF. The CDR3, as DNA: TGCGCCAGCAGCTTGGCCCAGGGGGCGAACACTGAAGCTTTCTTT.

The chain joins TRBV19 to TRBJ1-2; D may be TRBD1 (6 bases). V lost 7 bases, J lost 4 bases, and 19 bases lay in between. This CDR3 is 15 amino acids long. Germline V CDR1 and CDR2: LNHDA, SQIVND (reference sequence). CDR3 residues: CASTSGPTGFYGYTF. CDR3 coding DNA: TGTGCCAGTACTTCCGGCCCCACAGGGTTCTATGGCTACACCTTC. The full variable domain, rest sourced from reference TRBV19 and TRBJ1-2, is DGGITQSPKYLFRKEGQNVTLSCEQNLNHDAMYWYRQDPGQGLRLIYYSQIVNDFQKGDIAEGYSVSREKKESFPLTVTSAQKNPTAFYLCASTSGPTGFYGYTFGSGTRLTVV.

V and J are TRBV29-1 and TRBJ1-2; D not certain. Germline-derived CDR1 and CDR2 are SQVTM and ANQGSEA. V dropped 5 bases and J dropped 8 bases, with 18 bases sitting between them. The CDR3 has 13 amino acids. The CDR3 sequence is CSVRGAGVQGYTF. CDR3 DNA: TGCAGCGTTCGGGGAGCTGGGGTGCAGGGCTACACCTTC.

This clone has only one observation. V gene TRBV29-1 combines with J gene TRBJ2-6; no clear D gene. V lost 4 bases, J lost 1 base, and 2 bases lay in between. Looked up from germline, CDR1 is SQVTM and CDR2 is ANQGSEA. The CDR3 contains 12 residues. CDR3 coding DNA: TGCAGCGTTGCATCTGGGGCCAACGTCCTGACTTTC. Amino acid sequence: CSVASGANVLTF.

The rearrangement joins TRBV4-2 to TRBJ2-2, with 10 bases fitting TRBD1. Trimming cost V 3 bases and J 5 bases; bases outside gene matches: 6. The CDR3 consists of 16 residues. Germline lookup yields CDR1 LGHNA and CDR2 YNFKEQ. DNA of the CDR3: TGTGCCAGCAGCCACACGGACAGGGGGTCAACCGGGGAGCTGTTTTTT. Amino acids: CASSHTDRGSTGELFF.

The V gene is TRBV7-9, the J gene TRBJ1-4; no clear D. The CDR3 sequence is 15 residues long. Germline CDR1 and CDR2: SEHNR and FQNEAQ (reference sequence). The ends were cut back, 7 bases at V and 2 bases at J, with 14 bases in the middle. DNA of the CDR3: TGTGCCAGCAAAAAGAGGGAGCTGACTAATGAAAAACTGTTTTTT. Translated, it gives CASKKRELTNEKLFF. The entire variable domain, with the rest obtained from reference TRBV7-9 and TRBJ1-4, is as follows: DTGVSQNPRHKITKRGQNVTFRCDPISEHNRLYWYRQTLGQGPEFLTYFQNEAQLEKSRLLSDRFSAERPKGSFSTLEIQRTEQGDSAMYLCASKKRELTNEKLFFGSGTQLSVL.

The chain uses TRBV7-6 and TRBJ1-2; D unresolved. Germline assignment: CDR1 SGHVS and CDR2 FNYEAQ. CDR3 length equals 14 residues. V was shortened by 1 base and J by 4 bases, with 10 bases between the two germline ends. The CDR3: CASSLDAGPYGYTF. CDR3 in DNA: TGTGCCAGCAGCTTAGACGCCGGCCCCTATGGCTACACCTTC.

The chain links TRBV6-5 to TRBJ2-7; 9 bases are a match to TRBD1. Unmatched junction bases numbered 7, after V lost 10 bases and J lost 3 bases. The CDR3 is 13 amino acids. Germline CDR1 reads MNHEY; CDR2 reads SVGAGI. CDR3 sequence (DNA): TGTGCCACCCAAGGGACAGGGAGCTACGAGCAGTACTTC. The encoded protein is CATQGTGSYEQYF.

This clone was counted once. The chain has TRBV2 and TRBJ2-3; the D is unclear. CDR1 and CDR2 (germline): SNHLY, FYNNEI. The CDR3 has 15 residues. V dropped 3 bases and J dropped 1 base, with 11 bases sitting between them. The CDR3 protein is CASSDRDGGTDTQYF. In DNA, the CDR3 is TGTGCCAGCAGTGATAGGGATGGTGGCACAGATACGCAGTATTTT.

The genes are TRBV28 and TRBJ1-2; D is possibly TRBD1 (6 bases). V lost 0 bases and J lost 7, with 15 bases in between. The CDR3 has 15 residues. Germline lookup yields CDR1 MDHEN and CDR2 SYDVKM. The chain's CDR3 is CASSLWDGGGAGYTF. In nucleotides, the CDR3 is TGTGCCAGCAGTTTATGGGATGGAGGGGGGGCTGGCTACACCTTC.

The chain has TRBV5-5 and TRBJ1-2; 9 nucleotides match TRBD1. The CDR3 has 14 residues. V was clipped by 4 bases and J by 1 base; unmatched bases: 2. The V gene's germline CDR1 is SGHKS and CDR2 YYEKEE (reference sequence). The CDR3 protein is CASSAGQGNYGYTF. CDR3 in DNA: TGTGCCAGCAGCGCGGGACAGGGTAACTATGGCTACACCTTC.

Here the CDR3 DNA reads TGTGCCAGTACCGCCGCCCGACAGGCTGGGGCCAACGTCCTGACTTTC. The encoded protein is CASTAARQAGANVLTF. This chain links TRBV19 with TRBJ2-6, with D maybe TRBD1 (6 bases). Germline assignment: CDR1 LNHDA and CDR2 SQIVND (reference sequence). Trimming cost V 7 bases and J 2 bases, with 15 bases left between them. The CDR3 is 16 amino acids.

The chain has TRBV28 and TRBJ1-2; D uncertain. The V end lost 2 bases, the J end lost 6 bases, and 22 bases lay between the germline ends. In germline, CDR1 is MDHEN, CDR2 SYDVKM. The CDR3 has 17 residues. The CDR3 bases are TGTGCCAGCAGTTTACACATAGCGGGCTTCTCTATGGATGGCTACACCTTC. Residues: CASSLHIAGFSMDGYTF.

This chain links TRBV7-9 with TRBJ1-2; D is uncertain. Germline-derived CDR1 and CDR2 are SEHNR and FQNEAQ (reference sequence). With 2 bases removed from V and 5 bases from J, the gap between germline ends came to 15 bases. The CDR3 spans 15 residues. The chain's CDR3 is CASSLSASRAYGYTF. CDR3 nucleotides: TGTGCCAGCAGCTTATCGGCGTCTCGGGCGTATGGCTACACCTTC.

J is TRBJ1-6 and V is TRBV9, with TRBD1 matching over 9 bases. The V segment lost 4 bases and the J segment 7 bases; nucleotides outside the gene matches: 9. There are 16 residues in the CDR3. Germline CDR1 is SGDLS and CDR2 is YYNGEE. CDR3 DNA sequence: TGTGCCAGCAGCCACACCCCGGGACAGGGAAATTCACCCCTCCACTTT. This sequence encodes CASSHTPGQGNSPLHF.

This chain links TRBV19 with TRBJ2-7; TRBD1 matches 7 bases. The germline V gene encodes CDR1 LNHDA and CDR2 SQIVND (reference sequence). The CDR3 has 15 residues. After removal of 4 bases from V and 1 base from J, the junction contained 7 bases not matched to a gene. The CDR3 DNA is TGTGCCAGTAGTAACCGGGGACAGCTTTCCTACGAGCAGTACTTC. This translates into CASSNRGQLSYEQYF.

This clone was seen just once. The J gene is TRBJ2-5, the V gene TRBV6-5, with 13 bases identical to TRBD2. The CDR3 covers 14 residues. Germline V gene data show CDR1 as MNHEY and CDR2 as SVGAGI. Losses at the gene ends were 8 bases for V and 4 bases for J; bases not matched to a gene: 4. CDR3 nucleotides: TGTGCCAGCGGGACTAGCGGGGTCGGAGAGACCCAGTACTTC. This translates into CASGTSGVGETQYF.

The rearrangement links TRBV6-1 to TRBJ2-6, with TRBD1 matching over 7 bases. CDR1 is MNHNS, CDR2 SASEGT, per germline. CDR3 length equals 15 residues. The trim removed 5 bases at V and 0 bases at J, leaving 1 base unmatched. The CDR3 is CASSSGGSGANVLTF. Written as DNA, the CDR3 is TGTGCCAGCAGTTCAGGGGGCTCTGGGGCCAACGTCCTGACTTTC.

This clone was found a few times. The rearrangement links TRBV4-2 to TRBJ1-1, with a possible D match to TRBD1 (5 bases). The V end lost 0 bases, the J end lost 3 bases, and 11 bases lay between the germline ends. CDR1 and CDR2 (germline): LGHNA, YNFKEQ. The CDR3 has 15 residues. CDR3 region: CASSQDLSGHTEAFF. The CDR3 DNA is TGTGCCAGCAGCCAAGATTTATCAGGGCACACTGAAGCTTTCTTT.

This rearrangement joins TRBV19 to TRBJ2-3, with unresolved D. Trimming removed 4 bases at V and 4 bases at J, with 6 bases between. The germline gives CDR1 LNHDA, CDR2 SQIVND (reference sequence). The CDR3 covers 12 residues. The CDR3, as DNA: TGTGCCAGTAGTAGTAGATCAGATACGCAGTATTTT. This translates into CASSSRSDTQYF.

The genes are TRBV4-2 and TRBJ1-2; TRBD1 agrees at 9 bases. The CDR3 has 13 residues. Germline CDR1 reads LGHNA; CDR2 reads YNFKEQ. The V gene end was trimmed by 6 bases and the J gene end by 3 bases; junction bases not matched to a gene: 2. CDR3 amino acids: CASSRQGDYGYTF. The CDR3 region has the DNA TGTGCCAGCAGTCGACAGGGGGACTATGGCTACACCTTC.

The chain recombines TRBV14 with TRBJ1-3; D uncertain. This CDR3 spans 12 amino acids. V was shortened by 2 bases and J by 5 bases, with 4 bases between the two germline ends. The V gene's germline CDR1 is SGHDN and CDR2 FVKESK. CDR3 coding DNA: TGTGCCAGCAGCCAATTTAGAAACACCATATATTTT. It is translated as CASSQFRNTIYF.

The chain combines TRBV30 with TRBJ1-2; D is uncertain. There are 12 residues in the CDR3. Germline V lookup: CDR1 GTSNPN, CDR2 SVGIG (reference sequence). The ends were cut back, 5 bases at V and 2 bases at J, with 9 bases in the middle. CDR3 in amino acids: CAWSLANYGYTF. As DNA, the CDR3 is TGTGCCTGGTCCTTGGCGAACTATGGCTACACCTTC.

The chain is built from TRBV29-1 and TRBJ2-3; 9 bases fit TRBD2. The CDR3 is 15 residues long. The V and J ends lost 5 bases and 5 bases, in that order; junction bases with no gene match: 11. From germline, CDR1 is SQVTM and CDR2 ANQGSEA. The CDR3 region is CSVSRGGRGGDTQYF. CDR3 DNA sequence: TGCAGCGTTTCGCGGGGGGGCCGAGGTGGAGATACGCAGTATTTT.